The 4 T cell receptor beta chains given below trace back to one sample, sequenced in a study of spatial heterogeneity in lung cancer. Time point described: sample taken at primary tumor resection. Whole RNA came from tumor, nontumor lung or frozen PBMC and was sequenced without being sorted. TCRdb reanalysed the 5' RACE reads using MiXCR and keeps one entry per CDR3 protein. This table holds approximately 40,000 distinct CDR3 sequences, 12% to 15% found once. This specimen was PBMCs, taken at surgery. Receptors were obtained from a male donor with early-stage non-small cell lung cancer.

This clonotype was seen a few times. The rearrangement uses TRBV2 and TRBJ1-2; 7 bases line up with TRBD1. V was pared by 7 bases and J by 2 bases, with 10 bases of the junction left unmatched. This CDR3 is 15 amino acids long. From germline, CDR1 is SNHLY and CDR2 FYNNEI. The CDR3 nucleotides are TGTGCCAGCATCCGCACCGACAGGGCCAACTATGGCTACACCTTC. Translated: CASIRTDRANYGYTF.

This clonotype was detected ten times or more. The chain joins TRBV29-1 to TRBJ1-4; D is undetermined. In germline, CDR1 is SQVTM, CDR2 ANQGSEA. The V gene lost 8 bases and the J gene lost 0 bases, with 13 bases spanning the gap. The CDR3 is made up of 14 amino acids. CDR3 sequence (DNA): TGCAGCATTTCCCGGGATGCAACTAATGAAAAACTGTTTTTT. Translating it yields CSISRDATNEKLFF. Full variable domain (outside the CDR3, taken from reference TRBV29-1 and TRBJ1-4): SAVISQKPSRDICQRGTSLTIQCQVDSQVTMMFWYRQQPGQSLTLIATANQGSEATYESGFVIDKFPISRPNLTFSTLTVSNMSPEDSSIYLCSISRDATNEKLFFGSGTQLSVL.

The CDR3 is CASSLVSGPRAGVNTEAFF. The CDR3 bases are TGTGCCAGCAGCTTGGTATCCGGGCCCCGGGCGGGCGTCAACACTGAAGCTTTCTTT. The chain has TRBV5-8 and TRBJ1-1; D unclear. The germline V and J ends were trimmed by 0 bases and 2 bases, with 23 bases remaining between them. The CDR3 runs 19 residues. The germline gives CDR1 SGHTS, CDR2 YDEGEE.

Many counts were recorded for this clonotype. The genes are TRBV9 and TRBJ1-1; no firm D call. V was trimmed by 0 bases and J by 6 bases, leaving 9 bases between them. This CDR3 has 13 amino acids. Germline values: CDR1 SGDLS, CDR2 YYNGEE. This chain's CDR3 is CASSVGSGAEAFF. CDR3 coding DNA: TGTGCCAGCAGCGTAGGGTCCGGGGCTGAAGCTTTCTTT.